The 11 T cell receptor beta chains below were found in one sample sequenced in a study of spatial heterogeneity in lung cancer. From the 5' RACE reads, TCRdb called clonotypes with MiXCR, one entry per CDR3 protein. The repertoire holds approximately 52,000 distinct CDR3 sequences, with less than 8.5% as singletons. Time point meaning: sample taken at primary tumor resection. Without sorting, whole RNA was sequenced from tumor, nontumor lung or frozen PBMC. The specimen comprised PBMCs, sampled at surgery. These receptors were obtained from a female donor with early-stage non-small cell lung cancer.

V usage is TRBV4-2 and J usage is TRBJ2-3; 7 bases map to TRBD2. Germline V gene data show CDR1 as LGHNA and CDR2 as YNFKEQ. With 7 bases clipped from V and 3 bases from J, the junction kept 7 bases outside the gene matches. CDR3 size: 14 residues. CDR3 nucleotides: TGTGCCAGCACCCGGGGAGGGGTTACAGATACGCAGTATTTT. Translated, it gives CASTRGGVTDTQYF.

V is TRBV29-1 and J is TRBJ2-7; 9 nucleotides line up with TRBD1. The J segment lost 4 bases and the V segment lost 1 base, leaving 2 bases of the junction unmatched. CDR1 SQVTM and CDR2 ANQGSEA come from the germline V gene. This CDR3 is 13 amino acids long. This CDR3 reads CSVEVDRGYEQYF. CDR3 in DNA: TGCAGCGTTGAAGTGGACAGGGGATACGAGCAGTACTTC.

This clonotype was observed many times. The chain links TRBV7-8 to TRBJ2-3; D not resolved. Germline values: CDR1 SGHVS, CDR2 FQNEAQ. The CDR3 totals 14 residues. Trimming shortened V by 1 base and J by 1 base, and 6 bases separated the two germline ends. DNA of the CDR3: TGTGCCAGCAGCTTAGACCACCGCACAGATACGCAGTATTTT. Its protein product is CASSLDHRTDTQYF.

The chain carries TRBV12-3 or TRBV12-4 and TRBJ2-7; no definite D call. This CDR3 is 14 amino acids long. V lost 5 bases and J lost 6, with 17 bases in between. As DNA, the CDR3 is TGTGCCAGCAGTCGAAAGGCGGCAGGCCGCGAGCAGTACTTC. Translated, it gives CASSRKAAGREQYF.

This clonotype turned up a few times. This chain connects TRBV20-1 to TRBJ2-5; D is possibly TRBD1 (5 bases). The germline V gene has CDR1 DFQATT and CDR2 SNEGSKA (reference sequence). V was cut by 2 bases and J by 5 bases, with 15 bases left in between. The CDR3 totals 14 residues. The CDR3 region is CSARKIQGWETQYF. DNA for the CDR3: TGCAGTGCTAGAAAGATCCAGGGTTGGGAGACCCAGTACTTC.

The chain links TRBV14 to TRBJ1-3, with 8 positions matching TRBD1. The CDR3 runs 18 residues. J gave up 0 bases and V 0 bases, and 7 bases lay outside the gene matches. Germline CDR1 reads SGHDN; CDR2 reads FVKESK. CDR3 amino acids: CASSQDSRDRYSGNTIYF. The CDR3 DNA is TGTGCCAGCAGCCAAGATTCGCGGGACAGGTACTCTGGAAACACCATATATTTT.

This clonotype was observed a few times. CDR3 protein: CASLPAGGQPYNEQFF. The CDR3 nucleotides read TGTGCCAGCCTGCCTGCGGGGGGCCAACCTTACAATGAGCAGTTCTTC. V and J are TRBV3-1 and TRBJ2-1; TRBD2 agrees at 8 bases. From germline, CDR1 is LGHDT and CDR2 YNNKEL (reference sequence). V was clipped by 8 bases and J by 4 bases; unmatched bases: 13. The CDR3 length is 16 residues.

Ten or more counts support this clonotype. The J gene is TRBJ1-2, the V gene TRBV28; a weak D match, TRBD1 (5 bases). Germline V gives CDR1 MDHEN, CDR2 SYDVKM. This CDR3 has 14 amino acids. V lost 2 bases and J lost 4, with 11 bases in between. The DNA for the CDR3 is TGTGCCAGCAGTTTAGGGGGGATCGCCTATGGCTACACCTTC. This translates into CASSLGGIAYGYTF.

Details on this clonotype: This may come from a read error, since a much larger clone is one base off. The CDR3 ends on some other residue instead of the conserved phenylalanine or tryptophan, so this is likely a read error. The V call is TRBV6-6, the J call TRBJ2-3, with D possibly TRBD2 on 6 matching bases. Germline CDR1 and CDR2: MNHNY and SVGAGI (reference sequence). The CDR3 extends over 16 amino acids. Trimming pared 2 bases from V and 4 bases from J, leaving 16 bases between. Here the CDR3 reads CASSYTRPTSADTQYY. The CDR3 DNA is TGTGCCAGCAGTTACACCCGCCCGACTAGTGCAGATACGCAGTATTAT.

This clonotype was observed a handful of times. CDR3 nucleotide sequence: TGCGCCAGCAGTGGACAGGGGATAGGCCACACCTTC. Translating it yields CASSGQGIGHTF. The chain is built from TRBV10-2 and TRBJ1-2, with 8 bases aligning to TRBD1. The CDR3 is 12 amino acids. The germline V gene has CDR1 WSHSY and CDR2 SAAADI. Trimming took 4 bases from V and 12 from J; bases not matched to a gene: 7.

This clonotype was recorded many times. This chain uses TRBV7-2 with TRBJ1-2; perhaps TRBD1 as D (5 bases). Germline-derived CDR1 and CDR2 are SGHTA and FQGNSA. With 1 base removed from V and 4 bases from J, the gap between germline ends came to 10 bases. The CDR3 runs 14 residues. The CDR3 DNA reads TGTGCCAGCAGCTTAGAACTGGACACCTATGGCTACACCTTC. This gives the protein CASSLELDTYGYTF.